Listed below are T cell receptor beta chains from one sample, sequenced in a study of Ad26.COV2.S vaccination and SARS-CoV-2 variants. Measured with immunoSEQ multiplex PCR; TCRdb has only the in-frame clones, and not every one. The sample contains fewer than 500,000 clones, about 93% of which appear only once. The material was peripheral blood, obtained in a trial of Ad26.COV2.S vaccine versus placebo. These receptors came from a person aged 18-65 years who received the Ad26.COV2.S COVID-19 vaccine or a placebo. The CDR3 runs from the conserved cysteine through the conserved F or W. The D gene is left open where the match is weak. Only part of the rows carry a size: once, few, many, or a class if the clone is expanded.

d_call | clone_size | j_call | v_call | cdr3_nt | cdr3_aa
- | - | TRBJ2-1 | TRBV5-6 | TGTGCCAGCAGTCCCGACCCACCCAGCTCCTACAATGAGCAGTTCTTC | CASSPDPPSSYNEQFF
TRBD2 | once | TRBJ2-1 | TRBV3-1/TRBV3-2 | TGTGCCAGCAGCCGACTAGCGGGAGGGCAGGAGTTCTTC | CASSRLAGGQEFF
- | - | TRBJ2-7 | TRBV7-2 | TGTGCCAGCAGCTTCCGCAGGGGATACGAGCAGTACTTC | CASSFRRGYEQYF
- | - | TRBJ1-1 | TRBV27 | TGTGCCAGCAGTTTAATGGTGAGGGGCAGGGCGAACACTGAAGCTTTCTTT | CASSLMVRGRANTEAFF
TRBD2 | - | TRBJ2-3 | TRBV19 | TGTGCCAGTAGTATGCTAGCGGACACAGATACGCAGTATTTT | CASSMLADTDTQYF
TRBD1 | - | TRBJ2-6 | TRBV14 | TGTGCCAGCAGCCAAGGTTACGGGACAGACTCTGGGGCCAACGTCCTGACTTTC | CASSQGYGTDSGANVLTF
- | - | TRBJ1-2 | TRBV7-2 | TGTGCCAGCAGCTTAGGGGCTGTGGCAATAGCTAACTATGGCTACACCTTC | CASSLGAVAIANYGYTF
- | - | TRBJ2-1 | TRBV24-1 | TGTGCCACCAGTGAGAACCCCTCGACGCGGGTGGCGTTTTTAAATGAGCAGTTCTTC | CATSENPSTRVAFLNEQFF
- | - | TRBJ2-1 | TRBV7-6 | TGTGCCAGCAGCTTGCCAGGGAGTGCCAATGAGCAGTTCTTC | CASSLPGSANEQFF
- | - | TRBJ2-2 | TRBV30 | TGTGCCTGCCCAACCTCCCGGCGACCCGGGGAGCTGTTTTTT | CACPTSRRPGELFF
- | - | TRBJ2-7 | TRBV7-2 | TGTGCCAGCAGCTCGACCACCTACGAGCAGTACTTC | CASSSTTYEQYF